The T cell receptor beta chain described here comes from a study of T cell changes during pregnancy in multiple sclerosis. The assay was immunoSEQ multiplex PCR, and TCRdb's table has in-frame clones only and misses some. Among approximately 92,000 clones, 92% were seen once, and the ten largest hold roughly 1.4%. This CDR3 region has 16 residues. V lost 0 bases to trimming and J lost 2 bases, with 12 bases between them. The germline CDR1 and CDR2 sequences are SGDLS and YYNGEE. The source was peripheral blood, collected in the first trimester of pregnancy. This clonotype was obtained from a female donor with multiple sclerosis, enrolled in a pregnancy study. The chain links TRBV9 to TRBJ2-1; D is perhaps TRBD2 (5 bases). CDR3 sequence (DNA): TGTGCCAGCAGCGTAGGCGGGCCGTCCACCTACAATGAGCAGTTCTTC. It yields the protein CASSVGGPSTYNEQFF.